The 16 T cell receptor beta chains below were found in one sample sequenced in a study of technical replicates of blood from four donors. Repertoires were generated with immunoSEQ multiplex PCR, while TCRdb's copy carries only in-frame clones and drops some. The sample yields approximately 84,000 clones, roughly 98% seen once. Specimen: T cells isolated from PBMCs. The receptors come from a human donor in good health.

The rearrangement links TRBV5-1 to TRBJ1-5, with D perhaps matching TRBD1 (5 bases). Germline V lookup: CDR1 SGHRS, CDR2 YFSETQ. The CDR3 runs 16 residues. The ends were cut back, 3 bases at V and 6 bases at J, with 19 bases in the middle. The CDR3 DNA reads TGCGCCAGCAGCTATCTACCGGGGGAATTGATTCAGCCCCAGCATTTT. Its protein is CASSYLPGELIQPQHF.

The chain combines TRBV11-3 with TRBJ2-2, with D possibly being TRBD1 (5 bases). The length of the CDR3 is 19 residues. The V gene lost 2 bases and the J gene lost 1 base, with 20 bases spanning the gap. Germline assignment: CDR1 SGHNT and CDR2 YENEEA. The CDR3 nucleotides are TGTGCCAGCAGCTTACAGACGTACTTAGACGGACAGAACACCGGGGAGCTGTTTTTT. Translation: CASSLQTYLDGQNTGELFF.

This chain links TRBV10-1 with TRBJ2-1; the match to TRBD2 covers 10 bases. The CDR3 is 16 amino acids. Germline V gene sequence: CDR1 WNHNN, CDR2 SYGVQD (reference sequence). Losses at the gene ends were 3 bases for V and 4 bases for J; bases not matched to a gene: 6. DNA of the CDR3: TGCGCCAGCAGTGAATCGACTAGCGGGTTTTACAATGAGCAGTTCTTC. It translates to CASSESTSGFYNEQFF.

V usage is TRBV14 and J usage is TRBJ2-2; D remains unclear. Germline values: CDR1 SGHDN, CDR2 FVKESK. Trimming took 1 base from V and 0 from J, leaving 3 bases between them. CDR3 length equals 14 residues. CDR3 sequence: CASSQVTNTGELFF. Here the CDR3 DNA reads TGTGCCAGCAGCCAAGTCACGAACACCGGGGAGCTGTTTTTT.

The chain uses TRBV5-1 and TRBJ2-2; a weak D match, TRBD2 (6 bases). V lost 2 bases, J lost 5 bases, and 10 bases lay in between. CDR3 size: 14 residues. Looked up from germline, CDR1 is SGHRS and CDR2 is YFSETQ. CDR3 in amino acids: CASSLERGTGELFF. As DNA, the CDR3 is TGCGCCAGCAGCTTAGAACGGGGGACCGGGGAGCTGTTTTTT.

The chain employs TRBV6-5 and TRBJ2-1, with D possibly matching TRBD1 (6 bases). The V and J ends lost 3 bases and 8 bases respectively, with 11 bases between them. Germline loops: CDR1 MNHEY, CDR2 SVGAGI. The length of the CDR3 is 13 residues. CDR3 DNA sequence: TGTGCCAGCAGTTATACAGGGACACATGAGCAGTTCTTC. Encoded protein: CASSYTGTHEQFF.

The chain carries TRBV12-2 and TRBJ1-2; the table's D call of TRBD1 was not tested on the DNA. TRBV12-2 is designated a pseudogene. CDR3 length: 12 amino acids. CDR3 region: CAGVRSNYGYTF. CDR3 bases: TGTGCAGGTGTCAGGTCAAACTATGGCTACACCTTC.

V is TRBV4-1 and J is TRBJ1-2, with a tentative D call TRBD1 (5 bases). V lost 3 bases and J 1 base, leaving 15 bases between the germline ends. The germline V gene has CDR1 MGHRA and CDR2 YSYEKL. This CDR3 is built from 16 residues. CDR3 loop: CASSQGEGRVNYGYTF. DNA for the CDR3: TGCGCCAGCAGCCAGGGGGAGGGCAGGGTTAACTATGGCTACACCTTC.

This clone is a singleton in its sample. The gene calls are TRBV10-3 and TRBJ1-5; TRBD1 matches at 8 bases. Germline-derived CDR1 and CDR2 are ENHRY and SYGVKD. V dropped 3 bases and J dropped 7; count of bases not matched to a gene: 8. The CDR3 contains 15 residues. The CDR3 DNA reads TGTGCCATCAGTGACGGACAGGGTGAATACCAGCCCCAGCATTTT. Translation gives CAISDGQGEYQPQHF.

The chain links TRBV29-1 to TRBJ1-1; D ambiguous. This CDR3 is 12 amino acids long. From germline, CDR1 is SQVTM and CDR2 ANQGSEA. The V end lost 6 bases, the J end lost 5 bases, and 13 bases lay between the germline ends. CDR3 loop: CSVTRRHTEAFF. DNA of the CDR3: TGCAGCGTGACAAGAAGACATACTGAAGCTTTCTTT.

CDR3 amino acids: CASSVGSGPQHF. DNA of the CDR3: TGTGCCAGCAGCGTAGGCTCCGGGCCCCAGCATTTT. The chain combines TRBV9 with TRBJ1-5, with no clear D. CDR1 and CDR2 from the germline V gene are SGDLS and YYNGEE. The CDR3 loop spans 12 amino acids. The V end lost 0 bases, the J end lost 9 bases, and 7 bases lay between the germline ends.

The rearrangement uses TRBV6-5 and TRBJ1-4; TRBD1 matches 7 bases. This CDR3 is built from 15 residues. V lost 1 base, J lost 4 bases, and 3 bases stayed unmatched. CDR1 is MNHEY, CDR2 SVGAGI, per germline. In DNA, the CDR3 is TGTGCCAGCAGTTACTGGACAGGAGATAATGAAAAACTGTTTTTT. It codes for CASSYWTGDNEKLFF.

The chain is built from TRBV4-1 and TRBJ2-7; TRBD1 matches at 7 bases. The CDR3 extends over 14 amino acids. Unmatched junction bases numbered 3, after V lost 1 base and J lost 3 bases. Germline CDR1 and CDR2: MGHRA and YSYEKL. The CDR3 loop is CASSQGQGLYEQYF. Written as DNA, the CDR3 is TGCGCCAGCAGCCAAGGACAGGGCCTCTACGAGCAGTACTTC.

The CDR3 nucleotides are TGTGCCAGCAGTTTTGGTTCTGGGGGGGACTATGGCTACACCTTC. It yields the protein CASSFGSGGDYGYTF. The chain combines TRBV28 with TRBJ1-2; tentatively, D is TRBD1 (5 bases). In germline, CDR1 is MDHEN, CDR2 SYDVKM. Trimming pared 3 bases from V and 3 bases from J, leaving 14 bases between. The CDR3 is 15 residues long.

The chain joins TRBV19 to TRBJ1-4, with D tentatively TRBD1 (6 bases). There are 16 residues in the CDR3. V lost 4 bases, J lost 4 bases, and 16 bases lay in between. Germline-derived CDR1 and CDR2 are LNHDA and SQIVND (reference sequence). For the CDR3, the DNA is TGTGCCAGTAGTAAGGACAGCCGAGCCTTTAATGAAAAACTGTTTTTT. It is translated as CASSKDSRAFNEKLFF.

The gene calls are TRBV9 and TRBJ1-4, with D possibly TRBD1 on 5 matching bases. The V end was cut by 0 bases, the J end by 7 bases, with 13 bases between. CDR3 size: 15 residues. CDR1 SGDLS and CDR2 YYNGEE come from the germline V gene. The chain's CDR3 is CASSVGIGVSEKLFF. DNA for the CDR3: TGTGCCAGCAGCGTAGGTATAGGGGTTAGTGAAAAACTGTTTTTT. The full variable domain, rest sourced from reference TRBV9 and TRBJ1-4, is DSGVTQTPKHLITATGQRVTLRCSPRSGDLSVYWYQQSLDQGLQFLIQYYNGEERAKGNILERFSAQQFPDLHSELNLSSLELGDSALYFCASSVGIGVSEKLFFGSGTQLSVL.